This TCR beta chain was captured in a study of cytomegalovirus exposure and HLA in healthy donors. Notes on the study in general: In an earlier analysis, most TCR beta V segments were productive about 87% or about 30% of the time. TCR beta sequences reportedly predicted most subjects' HLA-A and HLA-B alleles accurately.

From germline, CDR1 is SGHNT and CDR2 YYREEE (reference sequence). This CDR3 has 16 amino acids. V gave up 0 bases and J gave up 5 bases; unmatched junction bases: 5. Use of 60 Vbeta and 13 Jbeta primers characterized the PCR. TCRdb keeps only in-frame clones here, not all; method: immunoSEQ multiplex PCR. Here the sample spans roughly 200,000 clones, over 70% being singletons. A note on this clone: Its antigen is unidentified.

The specimen sequenced was PBMCs. This clonotype was sampled from a male donor in good health and CMV-seronegative. The chain carries TRBV5-4 and TRBJ2-5; the match to TRBD1 covers 12 bases. CDR3 in amino acids: CASSLVGQGAAETQYF. DNA of the CDR3: TGTGCCAGCAGCTTGGTGGGACAGGGGGCTGCGGAGACCCAGTACTTC.